This is a list of T cell receptor beta chains from one sample in a study of breast tumors, draining lymph nodes, adjacent tissues. TCRdb itself ran the multiplex PCR reads through MiXCR, one entry per CDR3 protein. The repertoire holds about 110,000 distinct CDR3 sequences, with more than 25% as singletons. The sequencing sample was made of axillary lymph node tissue. All receptors derive from a female donor with breast cancer. Some clones in this sample may be carry-over from other donors' samples. Each CDR3 is given with its conserved first and last residue. The order of the fields is V gene, clone size, J gene, CDR3 length, D gene, CDR3 DNA, CDR3 protein. D genes are given only for firm matches. Size tells how often a clone was seen (once, few, many) or the class of an expanded clone, and some rows leave it out.

>TRBV15|.|TRBJ1-2|13|.
TGTGCCACCAGGATCGGCAGCGCTTATGGCTATACCTTC
CATRIGSAYGYTF
>TRBV15|.|TRBJ1-6|14|.
TGTGCCACCAGCAGCCAGGTCTTTAATTCACCCCTCCACTTT
CATSSQVFNSPLHF
>TRBV29-1|.|TRBJ2-5|12|TRBD2
TGCAGCGTTCTAGCGGGATACGATACCCAGTACTTC
CSVLAGYDTQYF
>TRBV15|many|TRBJ2-6|18|.
TGTGCCACCAGCAGCCTACAGGGTAGTCGGATTGGGGCCAACGTCCTGACTTTC
CATSSLQGSRIGANVLTF
>TRBV7-8|once|TRBJ1-4|16|.
TGTACCAGCAGCAAATGGACCGCTGCCACTAATGAAAAACTGTCTTTT
CTSSKWTAATNEKLSF
>TRBV27|many|TRBJ2-7|17|TRBD2
TGTGCCAGCAGTTTAATTGGGACTAGCGGGTGGAGGTACGAGCAGTACTTC
CASSLIGTSGWRYEQYF
>TRBV30|many|TRBJ1-6|16|.
TGTGCCTGGAGTGTAGGGGGTGTGCAGGGTAATTCACCCCTCCACTTT
CAWSVGGVQGNSPLHF
>TRBV24-1|once|TRBJ2-1|16|.
TGTGCCACGAAGCCTGGTTTTGGGCACCCAGCAGGAGAGCAGTTCTTC
CATKPGFGHPAGEQFF
>TRBV20-1|many|TRBJ2-1|15|TRBD2
TGCAGTGCGAATGGACTAGCGGGATTCTACAATGAGCAGTTCTTC
CSANGLAGFYNEQFF
>TRBV5-1|once|TRBJ2-2|13|TRBD2
TGCGCCAGCAGCACCGGGACTAGCGGGGAGCTGTTTTTT
CASSTGTSGELFF
>TRBV15|many|TRBJ2-1|17|.
TGTGCCACCAGCGTTCGAATGGGACGGACTATAGACAATGAGCAGTTCTTC
CATSVRMGRTIDNEQFF
>TRBV5-1|many|TRBJ2-1|19|TRBD2
TGCGCCAGCACCCGCTGGGGACTAGCGGGGGCCAGCTCCTACAATGAGCAGTTCTTC
CASTRWGLAGASSYNEQFF
>TRBV15|.|TRBJ1-6|16|TRBD1
TGTGCCACCGAAAAGACTACAGGGGCCTTCAGTTCACCCCTCCACTTT
CATEKTTGAFSSPLHF
>TRBV4-1|many|TRBJ1-5|15|.
TGCGCCAGCAGCCACCCCTTGGTGGGCAATCAGCCCCAGCATTTT
CASSHPLVGNQPQHF
>TRBV5-1|many|TRBJ2-5|15|TRBD1
TGCGCCAGCAGCTCAATTCAGGGGGTAAGGGAGACCCAGTACTTC
CASSSIQGVRETQYF
>TRBV5-6|.|TRBJ1-2|16|TRBD1
TGTGCCAGCAGTCGACCATCCGGGACAGGGGATCCTGGCTACACCTTC
CASSRPSGTGDPGYTF
>TRBV2|many|TRBJ2-1|15|TRBD2
TGTGCCAGCAGCTTACTAGCGGGAAACTACAATGAGCAGTTCTTC
CASSLLAGNYNEQFF
>TRBV29-1|.|TRBJ1-3|12|.
TGCAGCGTTGCATTCTCTGGAAACACCATATATTTT
CSVAFSGNTIYF
>TRBV19|many|TRBJ1-5|16|TRBD1
TGTGCCAGTACTCAGACAGGGGAGGCTTACGGGCAGCCCCAGCATTTT
CASTQTGEAYGQPQHF
>TRBV6-2/TRBV6-3|many|TRBJ2-1|16|.
TGTGCCAGCAGTTCTGGAAAGCGGGTCTCCTACAATGAGCAGTTCTTC
CASSSGKRVSYNEQFF
>TRBV20-1|.|TRBJ2-7|15|TRBD2
TGCAGTGCTAAAGGACTAGCGGGAAGTGCTTACGAGCAGTACTTC
CSAKGLAGSAYEQYF
>TRBV6-6|many|TRBJ2-7|15|TRBD1
TGTGCCAGCAGTTACCCGGGACAGGGGTCCTACGAGCAGTACTTC
CASSYPGQGSYEQYF
>TRBV12-3/TRBV12-4|many|TRBJ1-4|14|.
TGTGCCAGCAGATACACGGGGGGAAATGAAAAACTGTTTTTT
CASRYTGGNEKLFF
>TRBV2|many|TRBJ2-7|12|TRBD1
TGTGCCAGCACCGAGGACAGGGCCGAGCAGTACTTC
CASTEDRAEQYF
>TRBV10-3|.|TRBJ2-3|16|.
TGTGCCGTCAGTTTTTCAGGGGGGGGAAGAACAGGTACGCAGTATTTT
CAVSFSGGGRTGTQYF
>TRBV7-9|many|TRBJ2-7|16|TRBD1
TGTGCCAGCAGCCCAAATTCGGGACAGGGGTCCTACGAGCAGTACTTC
CASSPNSGQGSYEQYF
>TRBV28|many|TRBJ1-2|13|TRBD1
TGTGCCAGCAGTATCGGGACAGGGAACGGCTACACCTTC
CASSIGTGNGYTF
>TRBV28|many|TRBJ1-5|17|.
TGTGCCAGCAATTCCATTAGGATGGGCCGGGGCAATCAGCCCCAGCATTTT
CASNSIRMGRGNQPQHF
>TRBV2|many|TRBJ2-1|14|.
TGTGCCAGTGGCCTGAGGGGCTCAGGGAATGAGCAGTTCTTC
CASGLRGSGNEQFF
>TRBV24-1|.|TRBJ2-7|13|.
TGTGCCACCAGTACAGGACGGATTGAAGAGCAGTACTTC
CATSTGRIEEQYF
>TRBV29-1|many|TRBJ2-1|13|.
TGCAGCGTTGAGTGGCAGGTCTACAATGAGCAGTTCTTC
CSVEWQVYNEQFF
>TRBV2|many|TRBJ2-3|14|TRBD2
TGTGCCAGCCGACTAGCGGGAGGGAGGGATACGCAGTATTTT
CASRLAGGRDTQYF
>TRBV20-1|.|TRBJ1-6|13|TRBD1
TGCAGTGCTAGTGTGACAGGGAGCTCACCCCTCCACTTT
CSASVTGSSPLHF
>TRBV13|.|TRBJ2-7|15|.
TGTGCCAGCAGCTTAGGAGCGAGTGCCTCCTACAAGCAGTACTTC
CASSLGASASYKQYF
>TRBV12-3/TRBV12-4|many|TRBJ2-2|17|.
TGTGCCAGCAGTTGGCCCGTGGACAGCTCGAACACCGGGGAGCTGTTTTTT
CASSWPVDSSNTGELFF
>TRBV9|many|TRBJ2-1|13|TRBD2
TGTGCCAGCAGCGTGACTAGCGTCAGTGAGCAGTTCTTC
CASSVTSVSEQFF
>TRBV20-1|many|TRBJ2-7|12|.
TGCAGTGCTAGGGCGGAGATCTACGAGCAGTACTTC
CSARAEIYEQYF
>TRBV5-5|.|TRBJ1-2|16|TRBD1
TGTGCCAGCAGCTTAGGGCACGTGACAGGGGGTGATGGCTACACCTTC
CASSLGHVTGGDGYTF
>TRBV20-1|.|TRBJ2-7|15|TRBD2
TGCAGTGCTAGACCTTGGAGCGGGGGAAGGCGCGAGCAGTACTTC
CSARPWSGGRREQYF
>TRBV2|.|TRBJ1-1|14|.
TGTGCCAGCAGAAGGAGGGGCGGGGACACTGAAGCTTTCTTT
CASRRRGGDTEAFF
>TRBV20-1|.|TRBJ2-3|13|TRBD2
TGCAGTGCCGAGACTAGCGTGGGAGATACGCAGTATTTT
CSAETSVGDTQYF
>TRBV24-1|many|TRBJ2-2|16|.
TGTGCCACCAGTGATTTCGGGGAGGAGGGCACCGGGGAGCTGTTTTTT
CATSDFGEEGTGELFF